This TCR beta chain was identified in a study of blood T cells in healthy people across ages. Study-wide points: Among long-lived donors, naive CD4+ cells were more numerous and diversity higher than in aged donors.

Note on this clonotype: The antigen is unknown.

Per germline, CDR1 MGHDK and CDR2 SYGVNS. CDR3 length equals 13 residues. Trimming shortened V by 6 bases and J by 4 bases, and 9 bases separated the two germline ends. A second PCR of about 7 to 12 cycles used a sample-barcoded 5' primer and a J-beta primer mix. Tagging of each cDNA molecule was performed by a template-switch adaptor with 12 random nucleotides. Each CDR3 protein gets one entry after TCRdb re-called the 5' RACE reads with MiXCR. The table has hundreds of thousands of distinct CDR3 sequences, about 46% seen once. The sequence was obtained from an elderly man in good health. The sequenced material came from blood. The rearrangement joins TRBV25-1 to TRBJ1-4; unclear D gene. CDR3 coding DNA: TGTGCCAGCAGCCAGGATTATAATGAAAAACTGTTTTTT. This sequence encodes CASSQDYNEKLFF.